This TCR beta chain was observed in a study of cytomegalovirus exposure and HLA in healthy donors. Turning to the study itself: Among the roughly 430 genotyped donors, more than 70% were placed in the Caucasian-associated ancestry cluster. Study-level points and caveats: As was reported, the HLA-A and HLA-B alleles of most subjects were accurately predicted from TCR beta sequences. The authors considered a cluster of highly shared sequence variants likely to be a sequencing artifact.

The PCR employed 60 Vbeta primers together with 13 Jbeta primers. This table comes from immunoSEQ multiplex PCR, and its TCRdb copy is limited to in-frame clones, with some not included. Of 70,000 to 95,000 clones in the sample, approximately 60% were seen once. This clone showed up just a few times. Its antigen is undetermined. Material for sequencing was PBMCs. This clonotype was obtained from a young woman in good health and CMV-seropositive.

The CDR3 DNA sequence: TGTGCCAGCAGTGAAGCCTCCGTGAACACTGAAGCTTTCTTT. Translating it yields CASSEASVNTEAFF. The chain uses TRBV2 and TRBJ1-1; D call uncertain. The CDR3 loop spans 14 amino acids. The germline V and J ends were trimmed by 0 bases and 0 bases, with 5 bases remaining between them. Germline V gene sequence: CDR1 SNHLY, CDR2 FYNNEI.